The clone carrying this T cell receptor (beta chain) was recorded only once. As yet, its antigen is unknown. Trimming at V came to 4 bases and at J to 4 bases, leaving 5 bases not matched to a gene. CDR3 length equals 16 residues. The V gene's germline CDR1 is MNHNY and CDR2 SVGAGI (reference sequence). This record comes from a study of OX40 agonist ivuxolimab in advanced cancers. Patients had blood sampled at baseline and again on cycle 4 day 1 and cycle 7 day 1. Whole-study results and caveats: Partial responders receiving 0.1-3.0 mg/kg showed among the lowest clonal expansion. Low normalized T-cell clonal expansion also characterized some of the nonresponders.

Profiled with immunoSEQ multiplex PCR; TCRdb holds only in-frame clones, not every one. The sample holds about 70,000 clones, about four fifths seen once. Here the sequenced sample was CD4+ or CD8+ T cells sorted from blood, taken in a trial of the OX40 agonist ivuxolimab. The rearrangement joins TRBV6-6 to TRBJ2-3, with 13 bases matching TRBD2. The TCR sequence derives from an adult with an advanced solid tumor such as melanoma, head and neck, liver or kidney cancer. The CDR3 DNA follows: TGTGCCAGCAGTTCCACTAGCGGGGGGGCCGCAGATACGCAGTATTTT. Translating gives CASSSTSGGAADTQYF.